The T cell receptor beta chain described here comes from a study of blood T cell repertoires in COVID-19. For the study at large: Sites across the United States, Italy and Spain contributed samples from acute and convalescent COVID-19. In each case, the material was cDNA or gDNA derived from T cells, B-cell-depleted T cells, or PBMCs.

Original data processing: The authors estimated nucleated cell counts from reference gene primer amplification. The method was immunoSEQ multiplex PCR; TCRdb's version includes in-frame clones alone and lacks a portion of them. The D gene and trimming were derived from the DNA, and the V and J assignments and clone size from that table. The data show over 110,000 clones, around 81% seen once. The CDR3 totals 16 residues. Germline lookup yields CDR1 SGHTA and CDR2 FQGTGA. Trimming at V came to 5 bases and at J to 5 bases, leaving 8 bases not matched to a gene. Sequencing was performed on peripheral blood. This sequence joins TRBV7-3 and TRBJ2-2, with 10 nucleotides matching TRBD2. This clonotype was sampled from a human donor in a cohort sampled during active COVID-19. CDR3 in amino acids: CASSLLAGDGTGELFF. For the CDR3, the DNA is TGTGCCAGCAGCCTTCTAGCGGGAGATGGTACCGGGGAGCTGTTTTTT.